This T cell receptor (beta chain) derives from a study of cytotoxic CD8 clonotypes in ibrutinib-treated CLL. Findings and caveats of the study: Clonality went higher at ibrutinib response and then dropped back toward baseline at progression. Baseline clonality was higher than in age-matched healthy donors and moved in step with circulating CD8+ T-cell counts.

V shed 2 bases, J shed 0 bases, and the junction held 5 bases outside the gene matches. CDR3 length equals 16 residues. CDR1 and CDR2 (germline): LNHNV, YYDKDF (reference sequence). With cryopreserved PBMCs as the source, roughly 2 micrograms of genomic DNA went to TCR beta libraries. On this clone itself: Antigen unknown.

The protocol was immunoSEQ multiplex PCR, while the TCRdb copy is restricted to in-frame clones and leaves out a portion. The table includes under 300,000 clones, roughly four fifths detected once. This material consisted of PBMCs, taken at disease progression, from a patient treated with ibrutinib. The chain carries TRBV15 and TRBJ2-7, with TRBD1 identical over 9 bases. The TCR originated in a human donor with chronic lymphocytic leukemia. This chain's CDR3 is CATSRRGQGSSYEQYF. The CDR3 DNA reads TGTGCCACCAGCAGACGTGGACAGGGGTCCTCCTACGAGCAGTACTTC.